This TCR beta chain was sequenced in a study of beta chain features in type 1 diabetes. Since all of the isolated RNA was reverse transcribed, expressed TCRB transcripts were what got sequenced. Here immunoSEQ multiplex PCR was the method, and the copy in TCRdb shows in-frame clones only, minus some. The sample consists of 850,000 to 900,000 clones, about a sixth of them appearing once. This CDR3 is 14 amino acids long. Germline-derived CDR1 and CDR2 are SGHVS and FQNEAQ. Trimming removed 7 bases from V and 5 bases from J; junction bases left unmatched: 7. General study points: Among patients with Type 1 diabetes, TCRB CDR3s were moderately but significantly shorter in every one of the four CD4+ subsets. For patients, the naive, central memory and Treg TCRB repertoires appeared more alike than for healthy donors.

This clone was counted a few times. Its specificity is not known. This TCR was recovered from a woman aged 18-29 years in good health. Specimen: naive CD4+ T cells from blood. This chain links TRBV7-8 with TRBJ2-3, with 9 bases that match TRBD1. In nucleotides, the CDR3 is TGTGCCAGCAACTCTAGACAGGGGGGAGATACGCAGTATTTT. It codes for CASNSRQGGDTQYF. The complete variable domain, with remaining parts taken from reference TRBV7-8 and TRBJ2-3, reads GAGVSQSPRYKVAKRGQDVALRCDPISGHVSLFWYQQALGQGPEFLTYFQNEAQLDKSGLPSDRFFAERPEGSVSTLKIQRTQQEDSAVYLCASNSRQGGDTQYFGPGTRLTVL.